This TCR beta chain was identified during a study of T cell responses to AZD1222 COVID-19 vaccine (dated by TCRdb to about 2021). For the wider study: A total of over 230 trial participants underwent TCR sequencing, of whom 200 to 220 received two doses of AZD1222 and about 26 received two doses of the MenACWY control vaccine. Enrollment into the trials was organized by age into subgroups of 18-55, 56-69 and 70-plus years, and those subgroups contained approximately 150, 30 and 60 TCR-sequenced participants, respectively.

Beyond this particular receptor, the publication reports: Because no samples from the day 14 peak response were available, repertoires could be characterized only after the peak T cell response. Most participants were white British and females outnumbered males, and the authors suggested that clonal diversity may have been underestimated. In the small 56-69-year group, the increase in depth fell short of significance, most likely because of low power. The vaccine-associated CD4 TCRs covered the entire spike protein, and the dominant responses fell in regions 160-218 and 743-854. Reportedly, close to half of the unique spike-specific TCRs recognized epitopes lying outside the regions that are mutated in the B.1.351 and B.1.1.7 variants. After two AZD1222 doses, spike-specific TCR breadth and depth were significantly higher than at day 0 and than in MenACWY recipients. Conclusions about previously exposed vaccinees are limited, since just a handful of AZD1222 recipients were seropositive for SARS-CoV-2 at baseline.

Worth noting for this clone: No cognate antigen has been identified for it. Qualities for individual bases were not recorded, and no much larger clone is one base off.

The CDR3 regions of human TCRbeta chains were analyzed by immunosequencing. The study's own analysis went as follows. TCRs in the repertoires were matched against a reference library of SARS-CoV-2-specific TCRs that had been generated with the MIRA antigen-specificity platform. Breadth was defined as the fraction of unique TCRs that were SARS-CoV-2-associated. Depth was defined as the fraction of total T cells that were SARS-CoV-2-associated. Using the MIRA data, each spike-specific TCR was assigned both to the spike region to which the TCR was reactive and to a CD4 or CD8 class. Log10-transformed breadth and depth values were compared by one-way ANOVA with Sidak's multiple comparisons tests. TCRdb took over this immuneACCESS table, retaining in-frame rearrangements with V and J assigned. Such tables are incomplete; in checked studies, under half of the missing clones stem from an unresolved V gene, and the remainder is unexplained. V, J and clone size derive from that table, while D and trimming were established from the DNA sequence. Within this sample are around 270,000 clones, with 90% to 95% of them counted one time only. Together, the top ten hold around 0.58% of the sample.

Germline trimming amounts to 0 bases on V and 5 bases on J, with 3 as the count of junction bases outside the gene matches. The germline V gene (reference sequence) yields SEHNR for CDR1 and FQNEAQ for CDR2. From cysteine to phenylalanine, the CDR3 is 14 amino acids long. Left in the record is the CDR3 DNA by itself, 42 bases read in frame from the first base. The time point tag for this specimen amounts to: about 28 days (+/-7) after the second vaccine dose. AZD1222 recipients given second doses at about 4 weeks or at about 12 weeks were pooled, since spike-specific TCR depth and breadth were not found to differ between the two schedules. The vaccinee samples were drawn from two UK trials, COV001 and COV002, one of which was a single-blind randomized controlled phase 2/3 trial testing AZD1222 (ChAdOx1 nCoV-19) in healthy adults. Trial participant PBMC samples were collected at day 0 and day 28 after the second dose for TCRbeta chain sequencing.

The rearranged chain carries TRBV7-9 and TRBJ2-7, with 8 bases in between that match TRBD2. The TCR originated in an adult who received the AZD1222 COVID-19 vaccine. This material consisted of peripheral blood, taken 28 days after the second AZD1222 dose. The DNA sequence is TGTGCCAGCAGCTTAGCCGGGACTAGGCACGAGCAGTACTTC. This is translated as CASSLAGTRHEQYF.